This T cell receptor (beta chain) was documented in a study of blood T cell repertoires in COVID-19. Study summary: There were acute and convalescent COVID-19 samples, and they came from the United States, Italy and Spain.

In terms of age and location, participants ranged from roughly 18 to 100 years and lived in about two dozen US areas. For this clone: An end of the junction differs from the germline gene, which may be a read error.

TCRdb's table, derived via immunoSEQ multiplex PCR, lists solely in-frame clones and lacks some. The sample has roughly 140,000 clones, approximately 84% seen once. This clonotype was sampled from a man aged 50-59 years in a cohort exposed to, infected with or recovered from COVID-19 (not recorded which). Sequenced: PBMCs or T cells enriched from blood (not recorded which).

CDR3: CASGLAGYEQYF. CDR3 DNA sequence: TGCGCCTCAGGACTAGCGGGCTACGAGCAGTACTTC. The V and J genes are TRBV19 and TRBJ2-7, with 11 bases that match TRBD2. The CDR3 spans 12 residues. Germline CDR1 and CDR2: LNHDA and SQIVND (reference sequence). The variable domain in full, with the rest retrieved from reference TRBV19 and TRBJ2-7, is DGGITQSPKYLFRKEGQNVTLSCEQNLNHDAMYWYRQDPGQGLRLIYYSQIVNDFQKGDIAEGYSVSREKKESFPLTVTSAQKNPTAFYLCASGLAGYEQYFGPGTRLTVT.